This T cell receptor (beta chain) was captured in a study of memory CD4+ T cells and cytomegalovirus serostatus. V lost 9 bases to trimming and J lost 5 bases; unmatched junction nucleotides: 13. Germline V gene data show CDR1 as MDHEN and CDR2 as SYDVKM. The CDR3 spans 16 residues. Single viable CD3+CD4+CD8-CD45RO+ cells were sorted as the memory CD4+ T cells. Serum IgG to CMV pp150, pp28, p38 and p52 defined serostatus. Study conclusions and caveats: The CMV-associated TCR signature appears largely within the CD4+ memory repertoire. CD4+ memory repertoires contained 67 of 164 reported CMV TCRbeta sequences.

This clone appeared a single time. Its specificity is unknown. TCRdb keeps only in-frame clones here, not all; method: immunoSEQ multiplex PCR. The profile shows 45,000 to 60,000 clones, 65% to 80% of them singletons. This chain joins TRBV28 and TRBJ1-6; 7 bases fit TRBD1. The sample comprised memory CD4+ T cells from blood. The receptor was derived from an adult in good health and CMV-seropositive. The CDR3 sequence is CASLGGSQADNSPLHF. The DNA of the CDR3 is TGTGCCAGTCTAGGGGGCAGCCAGGCCGATAATTCACCCCTCCACTTT. The full variable domain, with the rest looked up from reference TRBV28 and TRBJ1-6, is DVKVTQSSRYLVKRTGEKVFLECVQDMDHENMFWYRQDPGLGLRLIYFSYDVKMKEKGDIPEGYSVSREKKERFSLILESASTNQTSMYLCASLGGSQADNSPLHFGNGTRLTVT.